The subject of this entry is one TCR beta chain. Its antigen is as yet unknown. This entry is derived from a study of cytomegalovirus exposure and HLA in healthy donors. About the study: Ancestry clustering placed about four fifths of some 400 genotyped donors in the Caucasian-associated cluster.

With 60 Vbeta and 13 Jbeta primers, the PCR was carried out. In the original processing: A follow-up analysis tallied 73 million or so unique TCR beta chains, about 11 million shared. Sequencing used immunoSEQ multiplex PCR; TCRdb keeps in-frame clones, though not all of them. For V, J and clone size, that table is used; D and trimming come from the DNA. This table has around 120,000 clones, 15% appearing once. Overall study results and limits: CMV serostatus was the sole immune exposure data available.

The sequence derives from a woman between 18 and 29 years old in good health and CMV-seronegative. Sequenced sample: PBMCs.

The CDR3 DNA reads TGTGCCAGCAGCTGGGGCCAAAGGGAGCAGTACTTC. Protein product: CASSWGQREQYF. The genes are TRBV5-4 and TRBJ2-7; TRBD1 might be the D (5 bases). The CDR3 contains 12 residues. CDR1 and CDR2 from the germline V gene are SGHNT and YYREEE (reference sequence). Trimming left V 3 bases short and J 7 bases short, with 11 bases between. Full variable domain (missing parts from reference TRBV5-4 and TRBJ2-7): ETGVTQSPTHLIKTRGQQVTLRCSSQSGHNTVSWYQQALGQGPQFIFQYYREEENGRGNFPPRFSGLQFPNYSSELNVNALELDDSALYLCASSWGQREQYFGPGTRLTVT.